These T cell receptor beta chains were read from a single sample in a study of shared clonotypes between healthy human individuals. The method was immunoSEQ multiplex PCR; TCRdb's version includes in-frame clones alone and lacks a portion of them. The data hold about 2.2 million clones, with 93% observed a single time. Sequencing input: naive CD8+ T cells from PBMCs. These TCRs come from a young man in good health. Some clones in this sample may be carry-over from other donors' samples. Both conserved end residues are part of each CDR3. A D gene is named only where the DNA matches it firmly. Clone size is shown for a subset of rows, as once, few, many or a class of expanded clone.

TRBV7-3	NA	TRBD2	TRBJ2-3	CASSLTGGPGDAQYF	TGTGCCAGCAGCTTAACGGGAGGGCCCGGAGATGCGCAGTATTTT
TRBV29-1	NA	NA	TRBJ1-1	CSVAPANTEAFF	TGCAGCGTCGCCCCGGCGAACACTGAAGCTTTCTTT
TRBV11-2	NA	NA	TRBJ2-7	CASSTWQRSYEQYF	TGTGCCAGCAGCACCTGGCAGAGGTCCTACGAGCAGTACTTC
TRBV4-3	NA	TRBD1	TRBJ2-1	CASSPAWQGAGEQFF	TGCGCCAGCAGCCCAGCGTGGCAGGGGGCAGGTGAGCAGTTCTTC
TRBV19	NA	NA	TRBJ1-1	CASSPNTEAFF	TGTGCCAGCAGTCCGAACACTGAAGCTTTCTTT
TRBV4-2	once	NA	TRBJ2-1	CASSQRQLAGIFYEQFF	TGTGCCAGCAGCCAACGCCAACTAGCCGGGATCTTCTACGAGCAGTTCTTC
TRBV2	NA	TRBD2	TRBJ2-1	CASSGPSGITSNEQFF	TGTGCCAGCAGCGGGCCTAGCGGGATCACGAGTAATGAGCAGTTCTTC
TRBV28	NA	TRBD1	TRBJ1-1	CASSTPGQGEAFF	TGTGCCAGCAGTACCCCTGGACAGGGTGAAGCTTTCTTT
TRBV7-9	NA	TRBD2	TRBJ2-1	CASSGLVGNEQFF	TGTGCCAGCAGTGGACTAGTCGGGAATGAGCAGTTCTTC
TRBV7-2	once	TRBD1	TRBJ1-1	CASSRMDRVNTEAFF	TGTGCCAGCAGCAGGATGGACAGGGTGAACACTGAAGCTTTCTTT
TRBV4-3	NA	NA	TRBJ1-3	CASSQGSGARNTIYF	TGCGCCAGCAGCCAAGGCTCAGGGGCACGAAACACCATATATTTT
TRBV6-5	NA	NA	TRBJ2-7	CASSYFPRYEQYF	TGTGCCAGCAGTTACTTCCCGAGATACGAGCAGTACTTC
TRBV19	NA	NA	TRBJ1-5	CASSIWVGGNQPQHF	TGTGCCAGTAGTATCTGGGTGGGGGGGAATCAGCCCCAGCATTTT
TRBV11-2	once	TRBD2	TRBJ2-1	CASSFRRGTLGDEQFF	TGTGCCAGCAGCTTCCGGCGGGGGACGCTCGGGGATGAGCAGTTCTTC
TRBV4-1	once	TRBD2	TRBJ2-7	CASSGRTSGMYEQYF	TGCGCCAGCAGCGGACGGACTAGCGGGATGTACGAGCAGTACTTC
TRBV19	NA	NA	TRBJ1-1	CASSPWGETEAFF	TGTGCCAGTAGTCCGTGGGGAGAGACTGAAGCTTTCTTT
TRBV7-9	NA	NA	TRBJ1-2	CASSLGTDGYTF	TGTGCCAGCAGCTTAGGTACAGATGGCTACACCTTC
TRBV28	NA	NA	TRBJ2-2	CASRDRLSNTGELFF	TGTGCCAGCAGAGATCGCTTATCGAACACCGGGGAGCTGTTTTTT
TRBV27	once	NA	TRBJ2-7	CASSSQGWGLEQYF	TGTGCCAGCAGTTCTCAGGGTTGGGGCCTCGAGCAGTACTTC
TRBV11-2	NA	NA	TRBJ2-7	CASSLGSRASSYEQYF	TGTGCCAGCAGCTTAGGGTCCAGGGCCAGTTCCTACGAGCAGTACTTC
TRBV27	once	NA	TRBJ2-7	CASSLSAGLEQYF	TGTGCCAGCAGTTTATCCGCAGGACTCGAGCAGTACTTC
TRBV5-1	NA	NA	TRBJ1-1	CASSLDIKNTEAFF	TGCGCCAGCAGCTTGGACATCAAAAACACTGAAGCTTTCTTT
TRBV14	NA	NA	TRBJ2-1	CASSQRGLMQFF	TGTGCCAGCAGCCAGCGAGGGTTGATGCAGTTCTTC
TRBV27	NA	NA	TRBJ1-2	CASSPYGAGGYTF	TGTGCCAGCAGTCCGTACGGGGCAGGTGGCTACACCTTC
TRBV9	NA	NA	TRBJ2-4	CASSDTQGAAKNIQYF	TGTGCCAGCAGCGATACCCAGGGAGCTGCCAAAAACATTCAGTACTTC
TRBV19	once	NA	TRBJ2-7	CATRGEASEQYF	TGTGCCACCAGGGGGGAAGCGTCCGAGCAGTACTTC
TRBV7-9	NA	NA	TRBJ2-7	CASSPSSAGSKTYEQYF	TGTGCCAGCAGCCCTAGCTCGGCCGGGTCCAAAACCTACGAGCAGTACTTC